These T cell receptor beta chains were read from a single sample in a study of shared clonotypes between healthy human individuals. The assay was immunoSEQ multiplex PCR, and TCRdb's table has in-frame clones only and misses some. The sample includes 2 million to 3 million clones, 80% to 95% of them seen just once. Sequencing input: naive CD4+ T cells from PBMCs. The receptors originated from a man in his late teens or twenties in good health. Some clones in this sample may be carry-over from other donors' samples. Both conserved end residues are part of each CDR3. The order of the fields is D gene, clone size, J gene, V gene, CDR3 DNA, CDR3 protein. D genes are given only for firm matches. Some rows have no size entry. The others give once, few or many, or a class for an expanded clone.

- | - | TRBJ2-7 | TRBV27 | TGTGCCAGCAGTTTAGTCTACAGCGCCGACGAGCAGTACTTC | CASSLVYSADEQYF
- | - | TRBJ2-7 | TRBV7-9 | TGTGCCAGCAGCTTACCACCAGGGTTCTACGAGCAGTACTTC | CASSLPPGFYEQYF
- | - | TRBJ1-1 | TRBV11-2 | TGTGCCAGCAGCCCAAGAGAGGGGTTAGGCACTGAAGCTTTCTTT | CASSPREGLGTEAFF
TRBD1 | - | TRBJ2-1 | TRBV7-6 | TGTGCCAGCAGCTTAGTTTACGGCCAGGGGGCGGCAAATGAGCAGTTCTTC | CASSLVYGQGAANEQFF
TRBD2 | - | TRBJ2-5 | TRBV5-1 | TGCGCCAGCCGAACCGCTAGCGGCCTAGGGGAAGAGACCCAGTACTTC | CASRTASGLGEETQYF
- | once | TRBJ1-2 | TRBV6-5 | TGTGCCAGCACCCAGCCGGGGGGCTATGGCTACACCTTC | CASTQPGGYGYTF
- | - | TRBJ2-3 | TRBV19 | TGTGCCAGTAGTTTTAGGGACGCAGGTACAGATACGCAGTATTTT | CASSFRDAGTDTQYF
TRBD2 | - | TRBJ2-3 | TRBV28 | TGTGCCAGCAGTACCTGGACTAGCTCCTATACAGATACGCAGTATTTT | CASSTWTSSYTDTQYF
- | - | TRBJ1-1 | TRBV5-5 | TGTGCCAGCAGCTTGCAGGGTAACACTGAAGCTTTCTTT | CASSLQGNTEAFF
- | - | TRBJ2-7 | TRBV7-9 | TGTGCCAGCAGCGCCTGGGCGGGGGCGCTTGGCGAGCAGTACTTC | CASSAWAGALGEQYF
- | - | TRBJ2-3 | TRBV6-1 | TGTGCCAGCAGGGGCACAGATACGCAGTATTTT | CASRGTDTQYF
TRBD1 | - | TRBJ2-7 | TRBV29-1 | TGCAGCGTTGGGACTAGTCTCGGACAGGGGAACTACTTC | CSVGTSLGQGNYF
- | - | TRBJ1-5 | TRBV2 | TGTGCCAGCAGTGAAATGGGCCCGGGGGCCCAGCATTTT | CASSEMGPGAQHF
- | - | TRBJ2-3 | TRBV9 | TGTGCCAGCAGCGTAGTCGTAGGAGATACGCAGTATTTT | CASSVVVGDTQYF
- | - | TRBJ2-5 | TRBV7-9 | TGTGCCAGCAGCTTAGACAGATGGTCTGAGACCCAGTACTTC | CASSLDRWSETQYF
- | - | TRBJ1-1 | TRBV6-5 | TGTGCCAGCAGCCGCCCGGACAGTGTCAGTGAAGCTTTCTTT | CASSRPDSVSEAFF
- | - | TRBJ2-7 | TRBV7-9 | TGTGCCAGCAGCTTTCGGGGAACATCCTACGAGCAGTACTTC | CASSFRGTSYEQYF
- | - | TRBJ1-4 | TRBV19 | TGTGCCAGTAGTATACCGACACGTCGGGAAAAACTGTTTTTT | CASSIPTRREKLFF
- | - | TRBJ1-5 | TRBV28 | TGTGCCAGCTCCCCTGTGGATCTTTATAGCAATCAGCCCCAGCATTTT | CASSPVDLYSNQPQHF
- | - | TRBJ2-6 | TRBV10-1 | TGCGCCAGCAGTGGTGGGGGACCTGGGGCCAACGTCCTGACTTTC | CASSGGGPGANVLTF
TRBD1 | - | TRBJ2-7 | TRBV28 | TGTGCCAGCAGTGTACCTGGACAGGGACGTTACGAGCAGTACTTC | CASSVPGQGRYEQYF
- | - | TRBJ2-7 | TRBV4-1 | TGCGCCAGCAGCCAAGATTCGGGACGGCCAGGCGAGCAGTACTTC | CASSQDSGRPGEQYF
- | - | TRBJ2-3 | TRBV5-8 | TGTGCCAGCAGCTGGGATGGGGATAGCACAGATACGCAGTATTTT | CASSWDGDSTDTQYF
- | - | TRBJ1-2 | TRBV6-5 | TGTGCCAGCGTACGTCGGGACCGAAACGGTGGCTACACCTTC | CASVRRDRNGGYTF
- | - | TRBJ2-1 | TRBV9 | TGTGCCAGCAGCGCCGGAGCTGGGTCCTACAATGAGCAGTTCTTC | CASSAGAGSYNEQFF
TRBD1 | - | TRBJ1-2 | TRBV2 | TGTGCCAGCAGTGTTTCGGGACAGGGGGTTTTGTATGGCTACACCTTC | CASSVSGQGVLYGYTF
TRBD1 | - | TRBJ2-7 | TRBV14 | TGTGCCAGCAGCCGAAAGGCCGGGACAGGGGTCTACGAGCAGTACTTC | CASSRKAGTGVYEQYF
- | - | TRBJ1-2 | TRBV2 | TGTGCCAGCAGTGAAGGGCAAAGCTATGGCTACACCTTC | CASSEGQSYGYTF
- | - | TRBJ2-7 | TRBV19 | TGTGCCAGTAGTATGGTGGGAAAACAGTACTTC | CASSMVGKQYF
- | - | TRBJ2-7 | TRBV7-8 | TGTGCCAGCAGCCGACAAGTAGCGGACTCCTACGAGCAGTACTTC | CASSRQVADSYEQYF
- | - | TRBJ2-2 | TRBV9 | TGTGCCAGCAGAAGAGCGGGGAACACCGGGGAGCTGTTTTTT | CASRRAGNTGELFF
- | - | TRBJ2-7 | TRBV19 | TGTGCCAGTAGTATCCGGGCCGGGGAGCAGTACTTC | CASSIRAGEQYF
TRBD2 | - | TRBJ2-7 | TRBV4-2 | TGTGCCAGCAGCGGGACTAGCGGGCTGGTGGGCTACGAGCAGTACTTC | CASSGTSGLVGYEQYF
- | - | TRBJ1-3 | TRBV11-2 | TGTGCCAGCAAGCCGGGGGGAGGAAACACCATATATTTT | CASKPGGGNTIYF
TRBD2 | - | TRBJ2-1 | TRBV5-1 | TGCGCCAGCAGCCCGATGATAGCGGGAGGGGATGAGCAGTTCTTC | CASSPMIAGGDEQFF
- | - | TRBJ1-4 | TRBV9 | TGTGCCAGCAGCGGGCAACCGGGGGGTAGAACTAATGAAAAACTGTTTTTT | CASSGQPGGRTNEKLFF
- | - | TRBJ1-2 | TRBV4-3 | TGCGCCAGCAGCCAAGTTACTGGAGACTATGGCTACACCTTC | CASSQVTGDYGYTF